These 27 T cell receptor beta chains share one sample of origin, sequenced in a study of patients and donors after allogeneic stem cell transplantation (TCRdb year 2020). Library creation used RT-PCR. TCRdb names NextSeq 550 as the instrument used. Starting from the raw public reads, TCRdb applied fastp trimming at Q25, assembled clones with MiXCR and retained in-frame beta chains. Here each entry gathers all rows of one CDR3 protein and keeps the most common genes and DNA. For this sample the table gives a few hundred thousand distinct CDR3 sequences, of which roughly 38% were detected only once. The ten largest clonotypes hold approximately 10% of the sample. The specimen was blood, either unsorted or a sorted T cell fraction (not recorded which). These receptors were collected from a human donor who was either an allogeneic HSCT recipient or a stem cell or donor lymphocyte infusion donor (not recorded which). It is not recorded whose cells these are; they may come from a transplant donor.

This rearrangement joins TRBV15 to TRBJ1-5; D gene ambiguous. The CDR3 consists of 12 residues. V was shortened by 6 bases and J by 0 bases, with 3 bases between the two germline ends. Germline V lookup: CDR1 LNHNV, CDR2 YYDKDF (reference sequence). CDR3 protein: CATSTSNQPQHF. CDR3 sequence (DNA): TGTGCCACCAGTACTAGCAATCAGCCCCAGCATTTT.

The chain carries TRBV5-1 and TRBJ2-3; 9 bases line up with TRBD2. CDR3 length: 16 amino acids. J gave up 4 bases and V 4 bases, and 10 bases lay outside the gene matches. From germline, CDR1 is SGHRS and CDR2 YFSETQ. The CDR3 is CASSPGTSSTADTQYF. CDR3 nucleotides: TGCGCCAGCAGCCCCGGGACTAGCTCAACGGCAGATACGCAGTATTTT.

The rearrangement uses TRBV9 and TRBJ2-1; D not certain. This CDR3 spans 16 amino acids. With 1 base removed from V and 2 bases from J, the gap between germline ends came to 13 bases. Germline CDR1 SGDLS, CDR2 YYNGEE. In nucleotides, the CDR3 is TGTGCCAGCAGCGTAATGACTGACTCCACCTACAATGAGCAGTTCTTC. It codes for CASSVMTDSTYNEQFF.

The chain employs TRBV11-2 and TRBJ2-1, with a tentative D call TRBD2 (6 bases). Deletions cut 6 bases from V and 7 bases from J, with 25 bases between. Germline CDR1 and CDR2: SGHAT and FQNNGV. This CDR3 has 17 residues. This CDR3 is CASSFGAQGGGLNEQFF. The CDR3 DNA follows: TGTGCCAGCAGTTTCGGTGCCCAGGGAGGCGGGTTGAATGAGCAGTTCTTC.

This clonotype showed up just a few times. The chain links TRBV10-1 to TRBJ1-1; D might be TRBD1 (6 bases). V was pared by 6 bases and J by 3 bases, with 14 bases between. The length of the CDR3 is 14 residues. Germline V CDR1 and CDR2: WNHNN, SYGVQD (reference sequence). The chain's CDR3 is CASRPDSRYTEAFF. The CDR3 nucleotides are TGCGCCAGCAGGCCGGACAGTAGGTACACTGAAGCTTTCTTT.

J is TRBJ1-5 and V is TRBV20-1; TRBD1 aligns across 12 bases. Germline CDR1 DFQATT, CDR2 SNEGSKA (reference sequence). The CDR3 length is 18 residues. V lost 6 bases to trimming and J lost 2 bases; unmatched junction nucleotides: 14. The CDR3 protein is CSARGQGACMFCNQPQHF. CDR3 in DNA: TGCAGTGCCCGGGGACAGGGGGCATGTATGTTTTGCAATCAGCCCCAGCATTTT.

This clonotype has at least ten counts. The CDR3 region has the DNA TGTGCCAGCAGTCCTCAGGGCGGCCACGAGCAGTACTTC. It yields the protein CASSPQGGHEQYF. The rearrangement joins TRBV12-3 or TRBV12-4 to TRBJ2-7; D may be TRBD1 (5 bases). The CDR3 spans 13 residues. V was clipped by 5 bases and J by 5 bases, with 13 bases between them.

V gene TRBV4-2 combines with J gene TRBJ1-2, with 7 bases fitting TRBD1. V shed 3 bases and J 7 bases; nucleotides not matched to a gene: 14. This CDR3 spans 16 amino acids. CDR1 is LGHNA, CDR2 YNFKEQ, per germline. The CDR3 protein is CASSHGLVEQGFGYTF. The CDR3 region has the DNA TGTGCCAGCAGCCACGGTCTTGTGGAACAGGGGTTTGGCTACACCTTC.

J is TRBJ1-2 and V is TRBV5-1, with a tentative D call TRBD1 (5 bases). Germline V lookup: CDR1 SGHRS, CDR2 YFSETQ. This CDR3 region has 14 residues. V was trimmed by 0 bases and J by 6 bases, leaving 12 bases between them. The CDR3 DNA is TGCGCCAGCAGCTTGGGGGACCGCACGGATGGCTACACCTTC. Residues: CASSLGDRTDGYTF.

V and J are TRBV7-3 and TRBJ2-1; 10 positions match TRBD1. The CDR3 runs to 16 residues. Looked up from germline, CDR1 is SGHTA and CDR2 is FQGTGA. V lost 0 bases and J lost 6; bases outside the gene matches: 5. The CDR3: CASSLTGTGDSNEQFF. CDR3 in DNA: TGTGCCAGCAGCTTAACCGGGACAGGGGACTCCAATGAGCAGTTCTTC.

The CDR3 here is CASSRNRGDSPLHF. CDR3 nucleotide sequence: TGTGCCAGCAGCCGAAACAGGGGAGATTCACCCCTCCACTTT. The J gene is TRBJ1-6, the V gene TRBV14, with 7 positions matching TRBD1. J gave up 8 bases and V 4 bases, and 5 bases lay outside the gene matches. The CDR3 runs to 14 residues. Germline V gene data show CDR1 as SGHDN and CDR2 as FVKESK.

The J gene is TRBJ2-2, the V gene TRBV29-1; 8 positions match TRBD1. V lost 5 bases and J lost 5; bases outside the gene matches: 4. The CDR3 contains 13 residues. The V gene's germline CDR1 is SQVTM and CDR2 ANQGSEA. CDR3 nucleotide sequence: TGCAGCGTTTTCAGGGGGCGAACCGGGGAGCTGTTTTTT. Its protein product is CSVFRGRTGELFF.

There are a few counts of this clonotype. J is TRBJ2-7 and V is TRBV10-3; TRBD2 is a possible D gene (6 bases). Trimming took 3 bases from V and 0 from J, leaving 12 bases between them. CDR1 and CDR2 from the germline V gene are ENHRY and SYGVKD. The CDR3 spans 15 residues. CDR3 in DNA: TGTGCCATCAGTGATTCGGGGGACCCCTCCTACGAGCAGTACTTC. It translates to CAISDSGDPSYEQYF.

The gene calls are TRBV10-3 and TRBJ1-6; D might be TRBD1 (5 bases). The CDR3 is 15 amino acids. Germline assignment: CDR1 ENHRY and CDR2 SYGVKD. Deletions cut 5 bases from V and 0 bases from J, with 8 bases between. For the CDR3, the DNA is TGTGCCATCAGTTCCGACAGCTCCTATAATTCACCCCTCCACTTT. This gives the protein CAISSDSSYNSPLHF.

The chain couples TRBV5-1 to TRBJ2-7; TRBD1 matches 7 bases. From germline, CDR1 is SGHRS and CDR2 YFSETQ. Trimming cost V 5 bases and J 0 bases; bases outside gene matches: 11. This CDR3 has 16 amino acids. The CDR3 is CASSLPTGADSYEQYF. Here the CDR3 DNA reads TGCGCCAGCAGTCTCCCAACAGGGGCCGACTCCTACGAGCAGTACTTC.

CDR3 in amino acids: CASSQDGWGRGNTGELFF. The CDR3 DNA follows: TGTGCCAGCAGCCAAGATGGATGGGGAAGAGGGAACACCGGGGAGCTGTTTTTT. The J gene is TRBJ2-2, the V gene TRBV3-1; D not resolved. Germline V gives CDR1 LGHDT, CDR2 YNNKEL (reference sequence). The length of the CDR3 is 18 residues. V was trimmed by 0 bases and J by 1 base, leaving 15 bases between them.

This clonotype occurred a few times. The rearrangement uses TRBV12-3 or TRBV12-4 and TRBJ1-1; a weak D match, TRBD1 (6 bases). The V end was cut by 4 bases, the J end by 4 bases, with 19 bases between. This CDR3 has 16 amino acids. The DNA for the CDR3 is TGTGCCAGCAGTTCCGGACAGAATTTTGTGCTCACTGAAGCTTTCTTT. Its translation is CASSSGQNFVLTEAFF.

For the CDR3, the DNA is TGCGCCAGCAGCTTTGACACCTCGAACACCGGGGAGCTGTTTTTT. As protein: CASSFDTSNTGELFF. The rearrangement joins TRBV5-1 to TRBJ2-2; D ambiguous. The V gene's germline CDR1 is SGHRS and CDR2 YFSETQ. V was clipped by 2 bases and J by 0 bases, with 8 bases between them. The length of the CDR3 is 15 residues.

The V gene is TRBV25-1, the J gene TRBJ2-5; a weak D match, TRBD1 (6 bases). In germline, CDR1 is MGHDK, CDR2 SYGVNS. The length of the CDR3 is 14 residues. The ends were cut back, 6 bases at V and 3 bases at J, with 14 bases in the middle. The CDR3 sequence: CASRPRTVEETQYF. The CDR3 region has the DNA TGTGCCAGCAGACCACGGACAGTTGAAGAGACCCAGTACTTC. Complete variable domain (other parts from reference TRBV25-1 and TRBJ2-5): EADIYQTPRYLVIGTGKKITLECSQTMGHDKMYWYQQDPGMELHLIHYSYGVNSTEKGDLSSESTVSRIRTEHFPLTLESARPSHTSQYLCASRPRTVEETQYFGPGTRLLVL.

The chain recombines TRBV20-1 with TRBJ1-4; D possibly corresponds to TRBD1 (5 bases). Germline lookup yields CDR1 DFQATT and CDR2 SNEGSKA (reference sequence). CDR3 length: 15 amino acids. V dropped 1 base and J dropped 10 bases, with 19 bases sitting between them. DNA for the CDR3: TGCAGTGCTAGAGGTTACTCAGGGCCCATCCGAAAACTGTTTTTT. Its translation: CSARGYSGPIRKLFF.

This chain joins TRBV7-2 and TRBJ2-1; D tentatively fits TRBD1 or TRBD2 (5 bases each). CDR3 size: 17 residues. Germline CDR1 and CDR2: SGHTA and FQGNSA. V was pared by 4 bases and J by 5 bases, with 21 bases between. Written as DNA, the CDR3 is TGTGCCAGCAGCTACAAGCCGGGACCCAAAGAAAACAATGAGCAGTTCTTC. Translated: CASSYKPGPKENNEQFF.

This chain uses TRBV12-3 or TRBV12-4 with TRBJ1-4; D uncertain. This CDR3 spans 14 amino acids. V shed 6 bases and J shed 0 bases, with 8 bases lying between them. CDR3 loop: CASSWETTNEKLFF. CDR3 nucleotide sequence: TGTGCCAGCAGCTGGGAGACAACTAATGAAAAACTGTTTTTT.

CDR3: CASSGQGDYGYTF. The CDR3 bases are TGCGCCAGCAGTGGACAGGGTGACTATGGCTACACCTTC. The gene calls are TRBV5-1 and TRBJ1-2; the match to TRBD1 covers 8 bases. J lost 3 bases, V lost 5 bases, and 3 bases had no gene match. The CDR3 totals 13 residues. CDR1 is SGHRS, CDR2 YFSETQ, per germline.

The chain links TRBV6-1 to TRBJ1-2; D unresolved. V shed 0 bases and J shed 8 bases, with 16 bases lying between them. The CDR3 sequence is 15 residues long. CDR1 and CDR2 (germline): MNHNS, SASEGT. The CDR3 loop reads CASSEAERPWRGYTF. The CDR3 DNA is TGTGCCAGCAGTGAAGCCGAAAGGCCCTGGAGGGGCTACACCTTC.

This sequence joins TRBV3-1 and TRBJ2-1; D possibly matches TRBD1 or TRBD2 (5 bases each). Germline V CDR1 and CDR2: LGHDT, YNNKEL (reference sequence). The CDR3 sequence is 13 residues long. With 4 bases removed from V and 1 base from J, the gap between germline ends came to 5 bases. This CDR3 reads CASSRGSYNEQFF. For the CDR3, the DNA is TGTGCCAGCAGCCGGGGGTCCTACAATGAGCAGTTCTTC.

The chain carries TRBV15 and TRBJ2-2, with a weak D call TRBD2 (6 bases). Germline V gene data show CDR1 as LNHNV and CDR2 as YYDKDF (reference sequence). Trimming pared 0 bases from V and 6 bases from J, leaving 8 bases between. This CDR3 is built from 14 residues. CDR3 nucleotide sequence: TGTGCCACCAGCAGAGATACGGGGGCCGGGGAGCTGTTTTTT. It is translated as CATSRDTGAGELFF.

V and J are TRBV24-1 and TRBJ2-3; the D gene is possibly TRBD1 (5 bases). This CDR3 contains 15 residues. Germline values: CDR1 KGHDR, CDR2 SFDVKD. V lost 1 base, J lost 6 bases, and 13 bases lay in between. In DNA form, the CDR3 reads TGTGCCACCAGTGATTTTAGACAGTCGATCGATACGCAGTATTTT. Its protein product is CATSDFRQSIDTQYF.